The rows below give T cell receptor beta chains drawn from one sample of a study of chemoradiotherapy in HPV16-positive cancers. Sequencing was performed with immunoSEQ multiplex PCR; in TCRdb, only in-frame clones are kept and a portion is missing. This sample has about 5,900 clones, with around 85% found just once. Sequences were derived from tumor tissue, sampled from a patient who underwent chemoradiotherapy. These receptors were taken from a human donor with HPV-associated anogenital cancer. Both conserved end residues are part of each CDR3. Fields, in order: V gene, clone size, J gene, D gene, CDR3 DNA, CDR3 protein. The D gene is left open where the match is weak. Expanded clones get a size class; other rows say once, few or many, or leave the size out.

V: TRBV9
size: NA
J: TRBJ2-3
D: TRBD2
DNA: TGTGCCAGCAGCGTCGGGGGGGGTAGCACAGATACGCAGTATTTT
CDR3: CASSVGGGSTDTQYF

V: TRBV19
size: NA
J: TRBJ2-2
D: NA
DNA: TGTGCCAGTAGTATGACCAGGAGGGTCGGGGAGCTGTTTTTT
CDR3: CASSMTRRVGELFF

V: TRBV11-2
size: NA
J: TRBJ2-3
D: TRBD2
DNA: TGTGCCAGCAGCTTAGAACCACGCGGGAGAGTTCGCACAGATACGCAGTATTTT
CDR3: CASSLEPRGRVRTDTQYF

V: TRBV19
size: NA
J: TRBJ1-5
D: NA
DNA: TGTGCCAGTAGTATGTTCGGGCAGGCTAATCAGCCCCAGCATTTT
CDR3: CASSMFGQANQPQHF

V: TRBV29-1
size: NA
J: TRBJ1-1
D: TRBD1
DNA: TGCAGCGTTGTAGGGGGCGAGAACACTGAAGCTTTCTTT
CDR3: CSVVGGENTEAFF

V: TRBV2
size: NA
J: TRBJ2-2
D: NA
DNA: TGTGCCAGCAGGGACAGACAAACCGGGGAGCTGTTTTTT
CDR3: CASRDRQTGELFF

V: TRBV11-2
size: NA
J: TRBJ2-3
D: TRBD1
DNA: TGTGCCAGCAGCTTAGATCGCGACAGGGAACATACGCAGTATTTT
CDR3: CASSLDRDREHTQYF

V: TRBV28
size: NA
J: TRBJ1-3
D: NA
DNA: TGTGCCAGCAGTTTAATCGCAGAACCCAACTCTGGAAACACCATATATTTT
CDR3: CASSLIAEPNSGNTIYF

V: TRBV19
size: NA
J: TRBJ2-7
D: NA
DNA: TGTGCCACCCGCCCGAGAAGAAGCTCCTACGAGCAGTACTTC
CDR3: CATRPRRSSYEQYF

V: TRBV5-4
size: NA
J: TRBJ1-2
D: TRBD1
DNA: TGTGCCAGCAGCTTGCAGGGGGTGGGTGGCTACACCTTC
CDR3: CASSLQGVGGYTF

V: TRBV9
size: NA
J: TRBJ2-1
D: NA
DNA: TGTGCCAGCCGGGGCGGAGGGGAGCAGTTCTTC
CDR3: CASRGGGEQFF

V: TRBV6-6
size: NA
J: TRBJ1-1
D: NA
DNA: TGTGCCAGCAGTTACCCGACAGGCCCGAACACTGAAGCTTTCTTT
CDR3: CASSYPTGPNTEAFF

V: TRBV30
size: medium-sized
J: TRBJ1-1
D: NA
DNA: TGTGCCTGGAGTGTTCAGTCGGACACTGAAGCTTTCTTT
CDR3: CAWSVQSDTEAFF

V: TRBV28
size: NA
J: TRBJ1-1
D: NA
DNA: TGTGCCAGCAGTTTTATGTCCCCGGACACTGAAGCTTTCTTT
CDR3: CASSFMSPDTEAFF

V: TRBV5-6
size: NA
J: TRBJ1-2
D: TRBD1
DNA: TGTGCCAGCAGCTTGGGACAGGGGGCGGGAGGCTACACCTTC
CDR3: CASSLGQGAGGYTF

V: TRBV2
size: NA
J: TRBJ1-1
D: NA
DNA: TGTGCCAGCAGTGAAAACGCGGGACTCAACACTGAAGCTTTCTTT
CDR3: CASSENAGLNTEAFF

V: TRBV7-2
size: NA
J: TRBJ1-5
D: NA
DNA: TGTGCCAGCAGCTTGGGCCTCGGGTCGAGGGATCAGCCCCAGCATTTT
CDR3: CASSLGLGSRDQPQHF

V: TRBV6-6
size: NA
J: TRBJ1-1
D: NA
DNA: TGTGCCAGCAGTTACGCTAACACTGAAGCTTTCTTT
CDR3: CASSYANTEAFF

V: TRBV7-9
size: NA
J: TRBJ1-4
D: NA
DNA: TGTGCCAGCAGCTTCGGGATGGCGGGGGCGGTCCCATATGAAAAACTGTTTTTT
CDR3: CASSFGMAGAVPYEKLFF

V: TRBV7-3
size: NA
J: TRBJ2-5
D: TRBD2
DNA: TGTGCCAGCAGCCCGAGCGGGGGGGCGTATGGGACCCAGTACTTC
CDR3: CASSPSGGAYGTQYF

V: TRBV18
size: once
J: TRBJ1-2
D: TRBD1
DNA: TGTGCCAGCTCCCCAGAGCCCGGGACAGGTCGTGGCTACACCTTC
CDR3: CASSPEPGTGRGYTF